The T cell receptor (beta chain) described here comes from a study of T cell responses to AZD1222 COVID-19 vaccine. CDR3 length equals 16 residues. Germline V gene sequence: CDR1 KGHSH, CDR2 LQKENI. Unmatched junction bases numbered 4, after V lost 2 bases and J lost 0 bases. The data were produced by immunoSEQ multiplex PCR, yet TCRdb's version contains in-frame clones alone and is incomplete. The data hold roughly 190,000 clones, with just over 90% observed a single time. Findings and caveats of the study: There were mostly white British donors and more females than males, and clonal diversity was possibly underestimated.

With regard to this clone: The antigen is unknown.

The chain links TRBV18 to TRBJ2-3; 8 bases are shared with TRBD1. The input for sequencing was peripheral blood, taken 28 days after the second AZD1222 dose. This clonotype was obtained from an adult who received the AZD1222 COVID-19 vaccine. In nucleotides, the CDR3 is TGTGCCAGCTCACCAAGACAGGGGACTAGCACAGATACGCAGTATTTT. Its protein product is CASSPRQGTSTDTQYF.